This TCR beta chain is drawn from a study of T-cell reconstitution after alpha-beta-depleted transplantation in children. The CDR3 covers 16 residues. Germline V gives CDR1 DFQATT, CDR2 SNEGSKA (reference sequence). About this clonotype itself: A read error is possible here, since a much larger clone lies one base away.

Unique molecular identifiers were incorporated during preparation of the TCRbeta library. TCRdb itself ran the PCR reads through MiXCR, one entry per CDR3 protein. The repertoire holds around 380,000 distinct CDR3 sequences, with about a tenth as singletons. The source of this sequence is a human donor who donated a stem cell graft to a child with acute myeloid leukemia. Material: PBMCs from the stem cell graft donor, obtained from the stem cell graft. V usage is TRBV20-1 and J usage is TRBJ2-2, with TRBD2 matching over 14 bases. CDR3 residues: CSARTSGGIDTGALFF. Written as DNA, the CDR3 is TGCAGCGCCCGGACTAGCGGGGGGATAGACACCGGGGCGCTGTTTTTT.